This T cell receptor (beta chain) was identified during a study of T cell responses to AZD1222 COVID-19 vaccine. Study context: Pooled together were second doses at about 4 or about 12 weeks. Study findings and constraints: Just a handful of people given AZD1222 tested seropositive at baseline.

The CDR3 loop spans 12 amino acids. Germline V lookup: CDR1 SGHAT, CDR2 FQDESV (reference sequence). V lost 4 bases and J lost 7, with 10 bases in between. Some clones are missing from TCRdb's copy, which holds only in-frame ones; the method was immunoSEQ multiplex PCR. Found here are approximately 140,000 clones, roughly 92% of them singletons; the top ten hold around 5.4%. Comment on this clone: Its antigen is unidentified.

The gene calls are TRBV11-1 and TRBJ1-1; the D gene is possibly TRBD1 (5 bases). Material: peripheral blood, obtained on day 0 of AZD1222 vaccination. The source is an adult in good health. CDR3 residues: CASSSRDGEAFF. CDR3 bases: TGTGCCAGCAGCTCCCGGGACGGTGAAGCTTTCTTT. Filled out from reference TRBV11-1 and TRBJ1-1, the complete variable domain reads EAEVAQSPRYKITEKSQAVAFWCDPISGHATLYWYRQILGQGPELLVQFQDESVVDDSQLPKDRFSAERLKGVDSTLKIQPAELGDSAMYLCASSSRDGEAFFGQGTRLTVV.